The 24 T cell receptor beta chains listed next were all sequenced from one sample in a study of post-analysis software for immune sequencing data. Findings of the study overall: TRBV5-6, TRBV5-1 and TRBV20-1 belonged to a set of a few TRBV segments that were more frequent in patients than controls.

The antigens these receptors bind are not known. Unique molecular identifiers had been added to the TCR beta cDNA libraries. TCRdb redid the calling of the PCR reads with MiXCR, one entry per CDR3 protein. The table records 750,000 to 950,000 distinct CDR3 sequences, around 46% of them present only once. The sequencing input was blood. The receptor source for this set is a girl aged 5-17 years with multiple sclerosis.

As DNA, the CDR3 is TGCAGTGCCCAAGGCGGGTCCTACGAGCAGTACTTC. Protein sequence: CSAQGGSYEQYF. The chain is built from TRBV20-1 and TRBJ2-7; TRBD2 might be the D (5 bases). The CDR3 has 12 residues. Per the germline V gene, CDR1 is DFQATT and CDR2 is SNEGSKA (reference sequence). Trimming removed 6 bases at V and 1 base at J, with 10 bases between.

This clonotype was observed a handful of times. The chain carries TRBV12-3 or TRBV12-4 and TRBJ2-5; the D is unclear. The CDR3 totals 14 residues. V lost 6 bases, J lost 3 bases, and 14 bases lay in between. The CDR3 nucleotides read TGTGCCAGCAGAAAGACTGGTAACAAAGAGACCCAGTACTTC. It specifies CASRKTGNKETQYF.

V gene TRBV5-1 combines with J gene TRBJ1-1; D not certain. Trimming left V 2 bases short and J 5 bases short, with 22 bases between. The CDR3 is 17 residues long. Per germline, CDR1 SGHRS and CDR2 YFSETQ. Here the CDR3 reads CASSFGTLGRNGTEAFF. The CDR3 bases are TGCGCCAGCAGCTTCGGTACTCTTGGGCGGAACGGGACTGAAGCTTTCTTT.

The rearrangement joins TRBV29-1 to TRBJ1-1, with D maybe TRBD1 (6 bases). The germline V and J ends were trimmed by 6 bases and 1 base, with 15 bases remaining between them. The CDR3 is made up of 14 amino acids. The germline V gene encodes CDR1 SQVTM and CDR2 ANQGSEA. The DNA for the CDR3 is TGCAGCGTGGCCGCAGGGGCTCAGAACACTGAAGCTTTCTTT. Amino acid sequence: CSVAAGAQNTEAFF.

The V gene is TRBV29-1, the J gene TRBJ2-1; D unclear. V lost 3 bases and J 9 bases, leaving 9 bases between the germline ends. Germline V gives CDR1 SQVTM, CDR2 ANQGSEA. CDR3 size: 11 residues. The CDR3 reads CSVDHWGEQFF. The DNA of the CDR3 is TGCAGCGTTGATCACTGGGGTGAGCAGTTCTTC.

The rearrangement links TRBV27 to TRBJ1-6; TRBD1 aligns across 7 bases. CDR1 and CDR2 (germline): MNHEY, SMNVEV (reference sequence). CDR3 length: 15 residues. J gave up 7 bases and V 5 bases, and 8 bases lay outside the gene matches. The CDR3 nucleotides are TGTGCCAGCAGTCGCTCCTCAGGGGGGAATTCACCCCTCCACTTT. It is translated as CASSRSSGGNSPLHF.

Comments on this clonotype: The missing conserved phenylalanine or tryptophan at the end of this CDR3 makes a read error likely. J is TRBJ2-1 and V is TRBV9; D call uncertain. This CDR3 has 11 amino acids. The V end lost 5 bases, the J end lost 5 bases, and 5 bases lay between the germline ends. Germline V gene data show CDR1 as SGDLS and CDR2 as YYNGEE. The CDR3 sequence is CASSYNNEQFC. The DNA for the CDR3 is TGTGCCAGCAGTTATAACAATGAGCAGTTCTGC.

V usage is TRBV28 and J usage is TRBJ2-1; tentative D call: TRBD2 (6 bases). Germline values: CDR1 MDHEN, CDR2 SYDVKM. Trimming cost V 8 bases and J 13 bases, with 21 bases left between them. CDR3 size: 13 residues. The DNA for the CDR3 is TGTGCCAGCCGGGACTGGGCGCGGGTCGAACAGTTCTTC. Protein sequence: CASRDWARVEQFF.

The genes are TRBV7-2 and TRBJ1-1, with D uncertain. The CDR3 is made up of 15 amino acids. CDR1 is SGHTA, CDR2 FQGNSA, per germline. V was trimmed by 2 bases and J by 1 base, leaving 11 bases between them. This CDR3 reads CASSLRAATNTEAFF. The CDR3 DNA reads TGTGCCAGCAGCTTAAGGGCAGCCACGAACACTGAAGCTTTCTTT.

The genes are TRBV27 and TRBJ2-1; TRBD1 agrees at 10 bases. The CDR3 is 15 residues long. Trimming removed 5 bases from V and 9 bases from J; junction bases left unmatched: 10. Germline V CDR1 and CDR2: MNHEY, SMNVEV (reference sequence). The CDR3 DNA follows: TGTGCCAGCAGTCTCAGACAGGGGGCCTGGAGTGAGCAGTTCTTC. This gives the protein CASSLRQGAWSEQFF.

The chain carries TRBV7-2 and TRBJ2-3, with D perhaps TRBD1 (5 bases). The CDR3 sequence is 16 residues long. V was cut by 2 bases and J by 0 bases, with 12 bases left in between. Per the germline V gene, CDR1 is SGHTA and CDR2 is FQGNSA. CDR3 sequence: CASSLLRGISTDTQYF. The CDR3 DNA is TGTGCCAGCAGCTTATTAAGGGGCATCAGCACAGATACGCAGTATTTT.

V is TRBV20-1 and J is TRBJ1-6; D gene ambiguous. V gave up 3 bases and J gave up 2 bases, with 8 bases separating them. The CDR3 is made up of 14 amino acids. CDR1 and CDR2 from the germline V gene are DFQATT and SNEGSKA (reference sequence). The CDR3 sequence: CSASGVPYNSPLHF. In nucleotides, the CDR3 is TGCAGTGCTAGTGGGGTGCCCTATAATTCACCCCTCCACTTT.

The chain carries TRBV20-1 and TRBJ2-7; no clear D. Germline V gene lookup returns CDR1 DFQATT and CDR2 SNEGSKA (reference sequence). The CDR3 covers 12 residues. V was shortened by 6 bases and J by 4 bases, with 13 bases between the two germline ends. The chain's CDR3 is CSASLSQYEQYF. The CDR3 nucleotides are TGCAGTGCGTCACTTTCCCAGTACGAGCAGTACTTC.

CDR3 protein: CASSADSFTDTQYF. In DNA, the CDR3 is TGTGCCAGCAGCGCCGACAGTTTCACAGATACGCAGTATTTT. V gene TRBV7-6 combines with J gene TRBJ2-3, with D perhaps TRBD1 (5 bases). V gave up 5 bases and J gave up 2 bases, with 11 bases separating them. CDR3 length equals 14 residues. Germline values: CDR1 SGHVS, CDR2 FNYEAQ.

J is TRBJ1-2 and V is TRBV19; maybe TRBD1 (5 bases). The length of the CDR3 is 14 residues. Germline-derived CDR1 and CDR2 are LNHDA and SQIVND (reference sequence). Trimming stripped 8 bases from V and 3 bases from J, with 16 bases between. The CDR3 protein is CASVQGGPDYGYTF. As DNA, the CDR3 is TGTGCCAGTGTTCAGGGCGGCCCGGACTATGGCTACACCTTC.

This sequence joins TRBV20-1 and TRBJ2-1; perhaps TRBD1 as D (6 bases). The V gene's germline CDR1 is DFQATT and CDR2 SNEGSKA (reference sequence). The CDR3 loop spans 14 amino acids. V lost 3 bases and J lost 3, with 12 bases in between. For the CDR3, the DNA is TGCAGTGCTAGTATCAGGGGAGACTACAATGAGCAGTTCTTC. Translating gives CSASIRGDYNEQFF.

The chain employs TRBV2 and TRBJ2-3; tentative D call: TRBD2 (5 bases). Germline values: CDR1 SNHLY, CDR2 FYNNEI. Trimming took 8 bases from V and 2 from J, leaving 17 bases between them. CDR3 length: 15 residues. CDR3 residues: CASSYRTPDTDTQYF. As DNA, the CDR3 is TGTGCCAGCTCGTATAGGACTCCAGACACAGATACGCAGTATTTT.

The rearrangement uses TRBV12-3 or TRBV12-4 and TRBJ1-2; 7 positions agree with TRBD1. CDR3 length: 16 amino acids. The V and J ends lost 5 bases and 4 bases, in that order; junction bases with no gene match: 13. This CDR3 reads CASSPQTGRGAYGYTF. CDR3 nucleotide sequence: TGTGCCAGCAGTCCCCAGACAGGGCGCGGTGCCTATGGCTACACCTTC.

This clonotype was seen once. This chain joins TRBV15 and TRBJ2-1; 7 bases agree with TRBD1. The CDR3 is made up of 14 amino acids. CDR1 is LNHNV, CDR2 YYDKDF, per germline (reference sequence). J gave up 6 bases and V 5 bases, and 7 bases lay outside the gene matches. This CDR3 reads CATSLGRTGNEQFF. The CDR3 DNA follows: TGTGCCACCAGCTTAGGTAGGACAGGCAATGAGCAGTTCTTC.

The rearrangement links TRBV3-1 to TRBJ2-6; no clear D gene. This CDR3 is built from 15 residues. Germline CDR1 reads LGHDT; CDR2 reads YNNKEL (reference sequence). Deletions cut 4 bases from V and 2 bases from J, with 9 bases between. The CDR3 loop reads CASSPPGPGANVLTF. The CDR3 bases are TGTGCCAGCAGCCCGCCAGGCCCTGGGGCCAACGTCCTGACTTTC.

The V and J genes are TRBV12-3 or TRBV12-4 and TRBJ2-3; 8 nucleotides line up with TRBD2. The CDR3 is 16 amino acids. V shed 3 bases, J shed 2 bases, and the junction held 7 bases outside the gene matches. The CDR3 sequence: CASSFTSGSFTDTQYF. The CDR3 region has the DNA TGTGCCAGCAGTTTTACTAGCGGATCATTCACAGATACGCAGTATTTT.

The sample holds a few counts of this clonotype. The chain is built from TRBV6-1 and TRBJ2-4, with 10 nucleotides matching TRBD1. Per germline, CDR1 MNHNS and CDR2 SASEGT. V lost 4 bases, J lost 13 bases, and 19 bases stayed unmatched. The CDR3 runs to 17 residues. In DNA, the CDR3 is TGTGCCAGCAGTGTTTCGGGACAGGGGTTTTCCCCATGGGAGCAGTACTTC. Its protein product is CASSVSGQGFSPWEQYF.

The J gene is TRBJ2-3, the V gene TRBV29-1; D is uncertain. The V gene lost 7 bases and the J gene lost 5 bases, with 19 bases spanning the gap. Germline V gives CDR1 SQVTM, CDR2 ANQGSEA. This CDR3 has 14 residues. The CDR3 loop is CSAERLNRGDTQYF. The CDR3 DNA is TGCAGCGCCGAGCGCCTTAATAGAGGAGATACGCAGTATTTT.

The chain combines TRBV10-2 with TRBJ2-3; D call uncertain. Germline CDR1 and CDR2: WSHSY and SAAADI. V gave up 4 bases and J gave up 2 bases, with 13 bases separating them. The CDR3 has 15 residues. The CDR3 DNA sequence: TGCGCCAGCAGTGTGAGAGGCGGAGTCACAGATACGCAGTATTTT. Its translation is CASSVRGGVTDTQYF.